This is a list of T cell receptor beta chains from one sample in a study of read filtering for tumor transcriptome and immune sequencing. TCRdb recomputed calls from the reads with MiXCR, one row per CDR3 protein. Counted here are around 31,000 distinct CDR3 sequences, about 18% occurring once; the ten biggest clones make up about a sixth. The source material was a population of CD138-negative cells sorted from bone marrow. Receptors were obtained from a donor aged 40 or over with multiple myeloma. The CDR3 runs from the conserved cysteine through the conserved F or W. D genes are given only for firm matches.

v_call	j_call	d_call	cdr3_aa
TRBV19	TRBJ2-1	-	CASNPGVGGAYHEQFF
TRBV5-1	TRBJ2-4	-	CASSRANIQYF
TRBV12-3/TRBV12-4	TRBJ1-1	-	CASTTPGFMNTEAFF
TRBV20-1	TRBJ1-3	-	CSARDPTWEGNTIYF
TRBV7-9	TRBJ2-5	-	CASTLQETQYF
TRBV7-2	TRBJ1-1	-	CASSLSGGLGEAFF
TRBV7-8	TRBJ1-2	-	CAGSLEGARNYGYTF
TRBV28	TRBJ2-2	-	CASTPADLGAGELFF
TRBV27	TRBJ1-1	-	CASSLALDTEAFF
TRBV20-1	TRBJ1-1	TRBD1	CSAKIDRDTEAFF
TRBV27	TRBJ1-2	-	CASSLSRGYNDDGYTF
TRBV3-1	TRBJ2-7	-	CASGGAVEQYF
TRBV20-1	TRBJ1-4	-	CSARDSPDEKLFF
TRBV7-8	TRBJ2-7	TRBD2	CASSLWTSGRDEQYF
TRBV18	TRBJ1-5	TRBD1	CASSPDDRAITQPQHF
TRBV6-2/TRBV6-3	TRBJ2-3	TRBD2	CASQSGGATDTQYF
TRBV29-1	TRBJ2-5	TRBD2	CSGTRGDGQETQYF
TRBV6-5	TRBJ2-2	-	CARSYLEHTGELFF
TRBV5-1	TRBJ1-2	-	CASRPDSNYGYTF
TRBV5-1	TRBJ2-1	TRBD2	CASSLVLAGENEQFF
TRBV5-1	TRBJ1-3	TRBD1	CASSQGTASGNTIYF
TRBV12-3/TRBV12-4	TRBJ2-3	-	CASSLISDTQYF
TRBV19	TRBJ2-1	TRBD2	CASSPTGTSGREEQFF
TRBV13	TRBJ2-7	-	CASSLEGDYEQYF
TRBV10-3	TRBJ2-5	-	CAISDREETQYF
TRBV20-1	TRBJ2-3	-	CSAITDTSTDTQYF
TRBV7-9	TRBJ1-1	-	CASSLTANTEAFF
TRBV12-3/TRBV12-4	TRBJ2-2	-	CASCFLSNTGELFF
TRBV5-1	TRBJ2-1	-	CASSSLWGPEQFF
TRBV29-1	TRBJ2-1	TRBD2	CSVTGLAGGGFKEQFF
TRBV24-1	TRBJ2-3	-	CATSDFGRGYTDTQYF
TRBV10-1	TRBJ2-2	TRBD2	CASSELGLASTGELFF
TRBV28	TRBJ2-1	TRBD2	CASSLAGGFGEQFF
TRBV20-1	TRBJ1-1	-	CSVAGTLDTEAFF
TRBV18	TRBJ2-1	-	CASSPLQGRFNERFF
TRBV11-2	TRBJ2-3	-	CASSLVGNLADTQYF
TRBV5-1	TRBJ2-3	TRBD2	CASGERERSTDTQYF
TRBV28	TRBJ2-7	-	CASSSYGRSYEQYF
TRBV29-1	TRBJ2-1	TRBD2	CSNAGGNSNEQFF
TRBV20-1	TRBJ1-5	-	CSARDTQGGVWQHF
TRBV28	TRBJ1-1	-	CASSRTGGMNTEAFF
TRBV29-1	TRBJ1-1	-	CSVTDGVQPEAFF
TRBV3-1	TRBJ2-3	-	CASSQGDGRLGTQYF
TRBV28	TRBJ2-2	-	CASSPPDTGELFF
TRBV5-1	TRBJ2-2	-	CASSLEASPGELFF
TRBV28	TRBJ2-5	-	CASSVIREKETQYF
TRBV27	TRBJ1-4	TRBD1	CASRPTGTVENEKLFF
TRBV5-4	TRBJ1-4	-	CASAGGTPPEKLFF
TRBV10-3	TRBJ2-3	-	CAISESSSDTQYF
TRBV29-1	TRBJ2-1	TRBD2	CSVQTSPSSYNEQFF
TRBV12-3/TRBV12-4	TRBJ2-1	-	CASSPGASSYNEQFF
TRBV28	TRBJ2-7	-	CASSLWGLSYEQYF
TRBV2	TRBJ2-2	-	CASSPLRGAGELFF
TRBV7-8	TRBJ2-1	-	CASSLLAVKDNEQFF